The next 30 T cell receptor beta chains were all read from a single sample in a study of blood T cell repertoires in COVID-19. TCRdb keeps only in-frame clones here, not all; method: immunoSEQ multiplex PCR. The sample consists of some 180,000 clones, approximately 92% of them appearing once. The sequenced material came from peripheral blood. The receptors were sampled from a man aged 50-60 years with acute or convalescent COVID-19.

The rearrangement uses TRBV7-8 and TRBJ2-3; TRBD2 agrees at 15 bases. The CDR3 consists of 17 residues. V lost 5 bases, J lost 6 bases, and 9 bases stayed unmatched. Germline loops: CDR1 SGHVS, CDR2 FQNEAQ. The CDR3 coding sequence is TGTGCCAGCAGCACCGGACTAGCGGGAGGGCAGCGGGATACGCAGTATTTT. Protein: CASSTGLAGGQRDTQYF.

For the CDR3, the DNA is TGTGCCAGCAGTTACTCGACAGGCTATGGCTACACCTTC. Its protein product is CASSYSTGYGYTF. V usage is TRBV6-2 or TRBV6-3 and J usage is TRBJ1-2; D is possibly TRBD1 (6 bases). The CDR3 has 13 amino acids. V lost 0 bases and J lost 4, with 6 bases in between. From germline, CDR1 is MNHEY and CDR2 SVGEGT.

V and J are TRBV18 and TRBJ1-1; TRBD1 is a possible D gene (6 bases). Germline V gene sequence: CDR1 KGHSH, CDR2 LQKENI. The V end lost 2 bases, the J end lost 1 base, and 14 bases lay between the germline ends. This CDR3 contains 16 residues. CDR3 protein: CASSPNRASGNTEAFF. CDR3 DNA sequence: TGTGCCAGCTCACCAAACAGGGCGTCGGGGAACACTGAAGCTTTCTTT.

The gene calls are TRBV3-1 (or the pseudogene TRBV3-2) and TRBJ2-2, with a weak D call TRBD1 (6 bases). Germline V lookup: CDR1 LGHDT, CDR2 YNNKEL (reference sequence). V was cut by 1 base and J by 4 bases, with 10 bases left in between. The CDR3 consists of 15 residues. CDR3 DNA sequence: TGTGCCAGCAGCCAAGCACAGGGTGGCACCGGGGAGCTGTTTTTT. Protein sequence: CASSQAQGGTGELFF.

The rearrangement joins TRBV5-1 to TRBJ2-7; tentatively, D is TRBD1 (6 bases). In germline, CDR1 is SGHRS, CDR2 YFSETQ. This CDR3 has 17 residues. V shed 0 bases and J shed 3 bases, with 19 bases lying between them. The CDR3, as DNA: TGCGCCAGCAGCTTGGGGGACACCCCCGGAATTAGCTACGAGCAGTACTTC. Its translation: CASSLGDTPGISYEQYF.

The chain links TRBV19 to TRBJ2-3, with 9 bases matching TRBD2. The V gene end was trimmed by 4 bases and the J gene end by 0 bases; junction bases not matched to a gene: 11. The CDR3 consists of 18 residues. Germline V gene lookup returns CDR1 LNHDA and CDR2 SQIVND (reference sequence). CDR3 sequence reads: CASSTSLKAGGSTDTQYF. CDR3 bases: TGTGCCAGTAGTACCAGTCTTAAAGCGGGGGGAAGCACAGATACGCAGTATTTT.

The chain carries TRBV5-4 and TRBJ2-1; possibly TRBD2 for D (5 bases). This CDR3 contains 14 residues. Trimming stripped 0 bases from V and 6 bases from J, with 10 bases between. Germline lookup yields CDR1 SGHNT and CDR2 YYREEE (reference sequence). Here the CDR3 reads CASSLVGLANEQFF. As DNA, the CDR3 is TGTGCCAGCAGCTTGGTTGGCCTAGCCAATGAGCAGTTCTTC.

The V call is TRBV3-1 (or the pseudogene TRBV3-2), the J call TRBJ2-3; TRBD2 aligns across 7 bases. This CDR3 has 13 residues. The V gene end was trimmed by 2 bases and the J gene end by 5 bases; junction bases not matched to a gene: 1. From germline, CDR1 is LGHDT and CDR2 YNNKEL (reference sequence). In nucleotides, the CDR3 is TGTGCCAGCAGCCAAATAGCGGGAGATACGCAGTATTTT. It encodes CASSQIAGDTQYF.

J is TRBJ2-1 and V is TRBV19; D is ambiguous. V gave up 2 bases and J gave up 8 bases, with 10 bases separating them. Germline CDR1 LNHDA, CDR2 SQIVND (reference sequence). The CDR3 contains 13 residues. The CDR3 nucleotides read TGTGCCAGTAGTATAAACTGGCGGCATGAGCAGTTCTTC. Translation: CASSINWRHEQFF.

V is TRBV6-1 and J is TRBJ2-3, with D tentatively TRBD2 (5 bases). Between the trimmed V and J ends, which lost 3 bases and 2 bases, there was a span of 9 bases. In germline, CDR1 is MNHNS, CDR2 SASEGT. This CDR3 has 14 amino acids. CDR3 amino acids: CASSEPGTTDTQYF. The CDR3 nucleotides are TGTGCCAGCAGTGAGCCGGGAACCACAGATACGCAGTATTTT.

This clone was found a few times. The rearrangement links TRBV19 to TRBJ1-2, with a weak D call TRBD1 (5 bases). The CDR3 is 13 amino acids. V was clipped by 1 base and J by 4 bases, with 7 bases between them. The germline V gene encodes CDR1 LNHDA and CDR2 SQIVND (reference sequence). The CDR3 DNA is TGTGCCAGTAGTATAGGGGGCCCCTATGGCTACACCTTC. Translating gives CASSIGGPYGYTF.

The sample holds a few counts of this clone. This sequence joins TRBV2 and TRBJ1-5; D uncertain. The V end was cut by 5 bases, the J end by 7 bases, with 12 bases between. The V gene's germline CDR1 is SNHLY and CDR2 FYNNEI. The CDR3 covers 13 residues. The CDR3 protein is CASSSRTSQPQHF. Here the CDR3 DNA reads TGTGCCAGCAGTTCCCGTACATCGCAGCCCCAGCATTTT.

This chain connects TRBV4-3 to TRBJ2-1; D is ambiguous. The CDR3 runs to 12 residues. The germline CDR1 and CDR2 sequences are LGHNA and YSLEER. The V gene lost 2 bases and the J gene lost 8 bases, with 7 bases spanning the gap. This CDR3 reads CASSQSGYEQFF. The CDR3 DNA reads TGCGCCAGCAGCCAATCAGGATATGAGCAGTTCTTC.

This clone has just one count. The chain uses TRBV15 and TRBJ2-3, with TRBD1 identical over 9 bases. V was pared by 2 bases and J by 4 bases, with 10 bases of the junction left unmatched. Germline CDR1 reads LNHNV; CDR2 reads YYDKDF (reference sequence). This CDR3 is 17 amino acids long. As DNA, the CDR3 is TGTGCCACCAGCAGACACGGACCCGGGACAGGGTCAGATACGCAGTATTTT. Amino acid sequence: CATSRHGPGTGSDTQYF.

This sequence joins TRBV12-1 and TRBJ1-5. TRBV12-1 is tagged as a pseudogene. This CDR3 contains 11 residues. For the CDR3, the DNA is TGTGCCAGCAGCTTTGAGCTGCCCCAGCATTTT. Translation: CASSFELPQHF.

The J gene is TRBJ1-1, the V gene TRBV7-9, with D possibly being TRBD1 (5 bases). The CDR3 is made up of 16 amino acids. CDR1 SEHNR and CDR2 FQNEAQ come from the germline V gene (reference sequence). V lost 6 bases and J lost 1, with 18 bases in between. CDR3 protein: CASRPDRYQGNTEAFF. The CDR3 DNA reads TGTGCCAGCAGACCTGACAGATATCAAGGGAACACTGAAGCTTTCTTT. Full variable domain (outside the CDR3, taken from reference TRBV7-9 and TRBJ1-1): DTGVSQNPRHKITKRGQNVTFRCDPISEHNRLYWYRQTLGQGPEFLTYFQNEAQLEKSRLLSDRFSAERPKGSFSTLEIQRTEQGDSAMYLCASRPDRYQGNTEAFFGQGTRLTVV.

V usage is TRBV18 and J usage is TRBJ2-3, with 10 bases matching TRBD2. The length of the CDR3 is 15 residues. The V gene end was trimmed by 5 bases and the J gene end by 2 bases; junction bases not matched to a gene: 4. Germline CDR1 KGHSH, CDR2 LQKENI. The CDR3 DNA reads as TGTGCCAGCTCAAAACTAGCGGGACTCACAGATACGCAGTATTTT. Amino acids: CASSKLAGLTDTQYF.

This clone has only a few counts. The rearrangement uses TRBV7-9 and TRBJ1-1; D is possibly TRBD1 (5 bases). The CDR3 covers 13 residues. CDR1 and CDR2 (germline): SEHNR, FQNEAQ (reference sequence). V was shortened by 3 bases and J by 2 bases, with 7 bases between the two germline ends. In DNA form, the CDR3 reads TGTGCCAGCAGCTTCGGGGGTAACACTGAAGCTTTCTTT. Translation gives CASSFGGNTEAFF.

The chain uses TRBV6-1 and TRBJ2-1, with a tentative D call TRBD2 (5 bases). V was pared by 2 bases and J by 0 bases, with 8 bases between. CDR3 size: 15 residues. Looked up from germline, CDR1 is MNHNS and CDR2 is SASEGT. The CDR3 reads CASSETGNSYNEQFF. In nucleotides, the CDR3 is TGTGCCAGCAGTGAAACGGGAAACTCCTACAATGAGCAGTTCTTC.

This clone was counted between two and nine times. This chain connects TRBV7-2 to TRBJ1-5, with a tentative D call TRBD1 (5 bases). There are 14 residues in the CDR3. Germline lookup yields CDR1 SGHTA and CDR2 FQGNSA. V was trimmed by 6 bases and J by 3 bases, leaving 12 bases between them. The CDR3 spells CASRADSYNQPQHF. The CDR3 DNA reads TGTGCCAGCAGAGCAGACAGTTACAATCAGCCCCAGCATTTT.

The chain links TRBV11-3 to TRBJ2-2; 7 nucleotides agree with TRBD1. Per the germline V gene, CDR1 is SGHNT and CDR2 is YENEEA. This CDR3 is 18 amino acids long. V was pared by 1 base and J by 2 bases, with 10 bases of the junction left unmatched. CDR3 amino acids: CASSLGVGRGFNTGELFF. The CDR3 coding sequence is TGTGCCAGCAGCTTAGGTGTTGGCAGGGGGTTCAACACCGGGGAGCTGTTTTTT.

The rearrangement uses TRBV11-2 and TRBJ2-1; no definite D call. Trimming removed 3 bases from V and 4 bases from J, with 10 bases in between. This CDR3 comprises 14 residues. Per germline, CDR1 SGHAT and CDR2 FQNNGV. The chain's CDR3 is CASSFSLQYNEQFF. Written as DNA, the CDR3 is TGTGCCAGCAGCTTCTCCCTACAGTACAATGAGCAGTTCTTC.

The rearrangement uses TRBV2 and TRBJ1-2; the match to TRBD1 covers 7 bases. J gave up 8 bases and V 4 bases, and 13 bases lay outside the gene matches. CDR1 and CDR2 (germline): SNHLY, FYNNEI. CDR3 length equals 15 residues. The CDR3, as DNA: TGTGCCAGCAGTGCCTTCGAGACAGGGCCGGGGGGCTACACCTTC. Translated: CASSAFETGPGGYTF.

This chain's CDR3 is CASNLSTGRGNQPQHF. DNA for the CDR3: TGTGCCAGTAATTTATCGACAGGGCGAGGTAATCAGCCCCAGCATTTT. The chain is built from TRBV19 and TRBJ1-5, with TRBD1 identical over 7 bases. The CDR3 has 16 amino acids. The V gene's germline CDR1 is LNHDA and CDR2 SQIVND (reference sequence). Trimming cost V 7 bases and J 4 bases; bases outside gene matches: 13. Variable domain in full (rest from reference TRBV19 and TRBJ1-5): DGGITQSPKYLFRKEGQNVTLSCEQNLNHDAMYWYRQDPGQGLRLIYYSQIVNDFQKGDIAEGYSVSREKKESFPLTVTSAQKNPTAFYLCASNLSTGRGNQPQHFGDGTRLSIL.

V gene TRBV9 combines with J gene TRBJ2-3; a possible D gene is TRBD1 (6 bases). Germline V lookup: CDR1 SGDLS, CDR2 YYNGEE. This CDR3 is built from 15 residues. The V gene lost 0 bases and the J gene lost 6 bases, with 14 bases spanning the gap. The CDR3, as DNA: TGTGCCAGCAGCGTAGAAATGTCGAGGGGGGATACGCAGTATTTT. It codes for CASSVEMSRGDTQYF.

The chain joins TRBV28 to TRBJ1-1; 8 nucleotides match TRBD1. This CDR3 is built from 14 residues. V shed 4 bases, J shed 4 bases, and the junction held 5 bases outside the gene matches. Germline assignment: CDR1 MDHEN and CDR2 SYDVKM. The CDR3 bases are TGTGCCAGCAGTTCTCAGGGGGCGATCACTGAAGCTTTCTTT. Protein product: CASSSQGAITEAFF.

The J gene is TRBJ1-6, the V gene TRBV7-2, with TRBD1 matching 7 bases. Per germline, CDR1 SGHTA and CDR2 FQGNSA. V trimming: 5 bases; J trimming: 9 bases; junction bases outside the gene matches: 13. The CDR3 runs to 16 residues. The CDR3 DNA reads TGTGCCAGCAGCGCGCAACCGGGACAGATTGGTTCACCCCTCCACTTT. Translating gives CASSAQPGQIGSPLHF.

This clone was seen a few times. The J gene is TRBJ2-1, the V gene TRBV19; possibly TRBD2 for D (6 bases). Per germline, CDR1 LNHDA and CDR2 SQIVND (reference sequence). Trimming removed 5 bases at V and 4 bases at J, with 12 bases between. The CDR3 covers 14 residues. The CDR3 spells CASSSGSRYNEQFF. CDR3 sequence (DNA): TGTGCCAGTAGTTCCGGGAGTCGGTACAATGAGCAGTTCTTC. The full variable domain, with the rest looked up from reference TRBV19 and TRBJ2-1, is DGGITQSPKYLFRKEGQNVTLSCEQNLNHDAMYWYRQDPGQGLRLIYYSQIVNDFQKGDIAEGYSVSREKKESFPLTVTSAQKNPTAFYLCASSSGSRYNEQFFGPGTRLTVL.

The J gene is TRBJ2-2, the V gene TRBV7-8, with 10 nucleotides matching TRBD1. CDR3 size: 15 residues. V dropped 5 bases and J dropped 5; count of bases not matched to a gene: 5. CDR1 is SGHVS and CDR2 is FQNEAQ in the germline V gene. The CDR3: CASSNRDRGTGELFF. CDR3 bases: TGTGCCAGCAGCAACCGGGACAGGGGAACCGGGGAGCTGTTTTTT.

The J gene is TRBJ2-7, the V gene TRBV28, with TRBD1 matching over 9 bases. The V segment lost 4 bases and the J segment 5 bases; nucleotides outside the gene matches: 6. This CDR3 region has 14 residues. CDR1 and CDR2 (germline): MDHEN, SYDVKM. CDR3 DNA sequence: TGTGCCAGCAGTTCACTGACAGGGGGGGACGAGCAGTACGTC. This encodes CASSSLTGGDEQYV.